This record covers a single T cell receptor beta chain. Its antigen remains unidentified. No much larger clone is present one base from it, and per-base qualities are unavailable. This specimen belongs to a study of T cell repertoires in cytomegalovirus infection (dated 2019 in TCRdb). Study-wide context: Peptide stimulations targeted recently identified HLA-C-restricted CMV epitopes, whose presentation resists viral immunomodulation, together with well-studied HLA-B-restricted epitopes. The HLA type of each donor mattered for the analysis, because public TCR beta signatures pointed to carriage of CMV infection along with the matching HLA type. Study-level results and caveats: The ex vivo response was dominated by HLA-C-restricted CMV-specific TCR beta clonotypes, which also provided the single most frequent clonotype in two of eight donors. Carriers of CMV infection plus the relevant HLA type were discriminated by the cumulative frequency of public TCR beta family members in the study cohort and in an independent approximately 340-donor cohort.

TCRdb lists the instrument as Illumina HiSeq 1500. TCRdb trimmed the raw reads at Q25, called clones with MiXCR and kept productive beta chains. Records with the same CDR3 protein are collapsed into one entry carrying the most frequent genes and DNA. In all, the sample holds about 110,000 distinct CDR3 sequences, and roughly 30% of those were seen once. The top ten clonotypes cover around 80% of the sample. Interpreted using the paper, the treatment or condition label stands for: in vitro stimulation with specific CMV peptide epitopes to enrich CMV-specific T cells. Measured from the cysteine to the phenylalanine, the CDR3 is 15 residues long. Of all the DNA, just the CDR3 is kept, 45 bases in frame from base 1. V trim: 2 bases; J trim: 5 bases; unmatched bases: 5. Reading the germline V gene gives CDR1 MNHEY and CDR2 SVGAGI.

The sequences come from CD8+ T cells from cultured PBMCs, collected from culture after CMV antigen stimulation. The sequence links TRBV6-5 to TRBJ2-3; the central 9 bases match TRBD2. The sequence derives from a human donor in good health (CMV status not recorded). Some clones in this sample may be carry-over from other donors' samples. The bases read TGTGCCAGCAGTTACCAAGCGGGGGGCGGAGATACGCAGTATTTT. Translated, this gives CASSYQAGGGDTQYF.